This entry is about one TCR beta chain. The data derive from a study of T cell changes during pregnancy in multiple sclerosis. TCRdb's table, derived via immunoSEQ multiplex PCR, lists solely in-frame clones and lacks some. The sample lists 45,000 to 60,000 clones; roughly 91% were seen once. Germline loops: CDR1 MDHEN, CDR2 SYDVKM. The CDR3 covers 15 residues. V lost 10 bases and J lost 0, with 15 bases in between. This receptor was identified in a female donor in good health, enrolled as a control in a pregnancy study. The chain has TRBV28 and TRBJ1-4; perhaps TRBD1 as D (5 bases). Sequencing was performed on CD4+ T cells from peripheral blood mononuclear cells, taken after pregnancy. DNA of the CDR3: TGTGCCACCCGCTGGGGCAGTGCAACTAATGAAAAACTGTTTTTT. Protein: CATRWGSATNEKLFF.